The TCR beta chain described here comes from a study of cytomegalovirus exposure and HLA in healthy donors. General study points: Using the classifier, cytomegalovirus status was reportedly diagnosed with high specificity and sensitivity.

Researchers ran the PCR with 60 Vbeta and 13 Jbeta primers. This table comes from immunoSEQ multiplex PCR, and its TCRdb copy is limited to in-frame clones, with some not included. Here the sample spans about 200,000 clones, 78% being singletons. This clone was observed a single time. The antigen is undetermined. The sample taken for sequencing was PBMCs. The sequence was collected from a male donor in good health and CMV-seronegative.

The CDR3 is CASSPDRGRFDYGYTF. The CDR3 DNA reads TGTGCCAGCTCACCAGACAGGGGGCGGTTTGACTATGGCTACACCTTC. The genes are TRBV18 and TRBJ1-2, with 10 bases fitting TRBD1. Germline V gene data show CDR1 as KGHSH and CDR2 as LQKENI. V dropped 2 bases and J dropped 3; count of bases not matched to a gene: 6. The CDR3 is made up of 16 amino acids.